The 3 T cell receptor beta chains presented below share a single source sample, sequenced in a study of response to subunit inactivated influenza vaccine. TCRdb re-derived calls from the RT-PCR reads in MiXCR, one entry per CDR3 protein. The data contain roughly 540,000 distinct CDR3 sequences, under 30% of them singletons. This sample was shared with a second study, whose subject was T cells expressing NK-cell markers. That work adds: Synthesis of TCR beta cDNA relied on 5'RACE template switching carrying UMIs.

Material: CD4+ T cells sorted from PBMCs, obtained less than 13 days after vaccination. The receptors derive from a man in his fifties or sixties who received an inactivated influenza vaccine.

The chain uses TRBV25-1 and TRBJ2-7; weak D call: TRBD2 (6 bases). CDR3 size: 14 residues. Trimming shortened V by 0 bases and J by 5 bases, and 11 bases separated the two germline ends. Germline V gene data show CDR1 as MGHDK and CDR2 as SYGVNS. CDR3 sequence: CASSEYPREDEQYF. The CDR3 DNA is TGTGCCAGCAGTGAATATCCCAGGGAGGACGAGCAGTACTTC.

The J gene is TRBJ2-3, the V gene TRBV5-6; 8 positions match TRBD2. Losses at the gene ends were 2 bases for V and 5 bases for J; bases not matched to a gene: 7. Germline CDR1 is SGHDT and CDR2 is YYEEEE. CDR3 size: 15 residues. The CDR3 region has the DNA TGTGCCAGCAGCTTAGTCGGGAGGGAAAGAGATACGCAGTATTTT. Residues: CASSLVGRERDTQYF.

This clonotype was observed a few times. In DNA form, the CDR3 reads TGCGCCAGCAGCCAAGCATCGACTAGCCCCTACAATGAGCAGTTCTTC. Residues: CASSQASTSPYNEQFF. This chain joins TRBV4-3 and TRBJ2-1; the match to TRBD2 covers 7 bases. This CDR3 contains 16 residues. In germline, CDR1 is LGHNA, CDR2 YSLEER. Trimming removed 1 base from V and 2 bases from J; junction bases left unmatched: 5.